The sequence of this T cell receptor beta chain was determined in a study of blood T cell repertoires in COVID-19. Turning to the study itself: Sources were T cells, B-cell-depleted T cells, or PBMCs; the material itself was cDNA or gDNA.

Original methodology: Nucleated cell counts were estimated from reference gene primer amplification. Assay used: immunoSEQ multiplex PCR; TCRdb lists only in-frame clones, some missing. The D gene and trimming were derived from the DNA, and the V and J assignments and clone size from that table. The sample records about 350,000 clones, roughly 87% being singletons. Germline CDR1 reads SGHRS; CDR2 reads YFSETQ. V was cut by 4 bases and J by 2 bases, with 24 bases left in between. CDR3 length: 19 amino acids. Allocation to cohorts depended on clinical history reported by the participants. Recovered participants had two consecutive negative NP/OP PCR tests, healthcare professional clearance, or symptom resolution.

Source material: PBMCs or T cells enriched from blood (not recorded which). This chain joins TRBV5-1 and TRBJ2-2, with D possibly TRBD1 on 5 matching bases. This receptor was taken from a woman aged 25 to 39 who had recovered from COVID-19. The CDR3 loop is CASSLQTADIPGNTGELFF. CDR3 in DNA: TGCGCCAGCAGCCTCCAGACAGCTGATATTCCTGGTAACACCGGGGAGCTGTTTTTT.